This T cell receptor (beta chain) originates from a study of CXCR3-negative and CXCR3-positive naive CD8 T cells. This CDR3 comprises 13 residues. 5' RACE that incorporated UMI labels was used to prepare the TRB cDNA libraries. TCRdb reprocessed the 5' RACE reads and stores each CDR3 protein as one record, lacking DNA. This sample's table has approximately 70,000 distinct CDR3 sequences. The TCR originated in a human donor in good health. Some clones in this sample may be carry-over from other donors' samples. J is TRBJ2-1 and V is TRBV12-3 or TRBV12-4; there is no DNA to check the TCRdb D call of TRBD1. The material sequenced was naive CXCR3- CD8+ T cells from blood. Documented subset: CD45RO-CCR7+CD27+CD95- naive CD8+ T cells lacking CXCR3 (TNR3-). CDR3 loop: CASSWTGDHEQFF.